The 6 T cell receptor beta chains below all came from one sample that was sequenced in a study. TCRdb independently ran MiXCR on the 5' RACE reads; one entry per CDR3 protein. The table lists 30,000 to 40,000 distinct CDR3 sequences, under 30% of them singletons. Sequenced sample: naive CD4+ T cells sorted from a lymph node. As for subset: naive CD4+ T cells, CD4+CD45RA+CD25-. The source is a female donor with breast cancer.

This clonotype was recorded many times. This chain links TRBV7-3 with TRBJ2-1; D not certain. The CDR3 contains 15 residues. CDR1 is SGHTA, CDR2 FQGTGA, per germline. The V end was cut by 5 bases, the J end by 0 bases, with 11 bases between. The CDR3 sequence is CASSPTPSSYNEQFF. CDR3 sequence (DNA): TGTGCCAGCAGCCCAACTCCTAGCTCCTACAATGAGCAGTTCTTC.

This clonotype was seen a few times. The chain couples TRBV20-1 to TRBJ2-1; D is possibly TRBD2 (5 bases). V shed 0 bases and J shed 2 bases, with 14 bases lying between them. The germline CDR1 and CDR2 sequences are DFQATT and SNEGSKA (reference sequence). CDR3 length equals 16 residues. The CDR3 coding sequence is TGCAGTGCTAGAGATGGCCGGACTGAACCCTACAATGAGCAGTTCTTC. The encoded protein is CSARDGRTEPYNEQFF.

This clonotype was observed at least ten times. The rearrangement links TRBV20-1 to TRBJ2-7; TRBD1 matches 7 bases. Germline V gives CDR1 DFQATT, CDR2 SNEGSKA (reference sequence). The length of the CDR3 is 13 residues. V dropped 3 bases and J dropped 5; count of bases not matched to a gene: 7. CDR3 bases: TGCAGTGCTAGCAGGACAGGCTTGGACGAGCAGTACTTC. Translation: CSASRTGLDEQYF.

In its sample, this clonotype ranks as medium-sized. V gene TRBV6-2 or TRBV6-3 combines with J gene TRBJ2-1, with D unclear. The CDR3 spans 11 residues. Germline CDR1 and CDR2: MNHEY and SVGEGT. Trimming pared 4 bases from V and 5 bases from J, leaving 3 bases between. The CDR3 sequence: CASSSHNEQFF. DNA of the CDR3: TGTGCCAGCAGTTCCCACAATGAGCAGTTCTTC.

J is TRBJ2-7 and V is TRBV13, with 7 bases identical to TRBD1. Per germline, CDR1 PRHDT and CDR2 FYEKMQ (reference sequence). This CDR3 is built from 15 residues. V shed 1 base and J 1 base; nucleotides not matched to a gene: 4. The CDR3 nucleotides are TGTGCCAGCAGCTTAGAGGGACAGCTGTCCTACGAGCAGTACTTC. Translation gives CASSLEGQLSYEQYF.

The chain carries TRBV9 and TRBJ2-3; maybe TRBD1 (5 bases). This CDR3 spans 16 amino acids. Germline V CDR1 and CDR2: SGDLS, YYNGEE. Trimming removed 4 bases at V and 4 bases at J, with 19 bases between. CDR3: CASSPAWGQTADTQYF. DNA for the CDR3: TGTGCCAGCAGCCCTGCTTGGGGCCAAACGGCAGATACGCAGTATTTT. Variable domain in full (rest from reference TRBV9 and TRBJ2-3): DSGVTQTPKHLITATGQRVTLRCSPRSGDLSVYWYQQSLDQGLQFLIQYYNGEERAKGNILERFSAQQFPDLHSELNLSSLELGDSALYFCASSPAWGQTADTQYFGPGTRLTVL.